These 13 T cell receptor beta chains came from one sample sequenced in a study of CD8 T cells in ankylosing spondylitis. These receptors are not linked to any known antigen. Whole-study results and caveats: One TCR beta motif, made up of 7 or 8 highly homologous variants, appeared characteristic of ankylosing spondylitis blood.

Each CDR3 protein is one row after TCRdb ran MiXCR on the 5' RACE reads. Among about 840,000 distinct CDR3 sequences, 12% were seen once, and the ten largest hold just over 0.5%. The material sequenced was blood, either unsorted or a sorted T cell fraction (not recorded which). The receptors come from a male donor with ankylosing spondylitis.

The chain links TRBV6-2 or TRBV6-3 to TRBJ2-1; D assignment may be TRBD1 or TRBD2 (5 bases each). This CDR3 is built from 14 residues. The V gene's germline CDR1 is MNHEY and CDR2 SVGEGT. V lost 7 bases to trimming and J lost 2 bases, with 12 bases between them. CDR3 in amino acids: CASTLWGTYNEQFF. The CDR3 coding sequence is TGTGCCAGCACCTTATGGGGGACCTACAATGAGCAGTTCTTC.

The chain carries TRBV27 and TRBJ2-1; the D is unclear. CDR3 length: 14 residues. CDR1 is MNHEY and CDR2 is SMNVEV in the germline V gene (reference sequence). V was pared by 10 bases and J by 0 bases, with 13 bases between. The CDR3, as DNA: TGTGCCACCGGTCCCCGAAGCTCCTACAATGAGCAGTTCTTC. This gives the protein CATGPRSSYNEQFF.

This clonotype showed up just a few times. The chain uses TRBV20-1 and TRBJ2-3; maybe TRBD2 (5 bases). V was clipped by 4 bases and J by 2 bases, with 10 bases between them. CDR3 length: 13 residues. Germline CDR1 and CDR2: DFQATT and SNEGSKA (reference sequence). The CDR3 DNA follows: TGCAGTGCTACCGAGGGCAACACAGATACGCAGTATTTT. It is translated as CSATEGNTDTQYF.

This sequence joins TRBV5-1 and TRBJ2-1; 7 bases line up with TRBD2. The length of the CDR3 is 16 residues. The germline CDR1 and CDR2 sequences are SGHRS and YFSETQ. The junction had 5 bases not matched to a gene; V was cut back by 0 bases and J by 2 bases. The CDR3 is CASSLEGSGTYNEQFF. CDR3 nucleotide sequence: TGCGCCAGCAGCTTGGAGGGCAGCGGGACCTACAATGAGCAGTTCTTC.

This clonotype was seen a handful of times. The rearrangement links TRBV29-1 to TRBJ2-3; TRBD2 matches at 16 bases. Germline V gene data show CDR1 as SQVTM and CDR2 as ANQGSEA. J lost 4 bases, V lost 3 bases, and 7 bases had no gene match. The CDR3 covers 17 residues. CDR3 sequence reads: CSVDAGTSGGDPDTQYF. In DNA form, the CDR3 reads TGCAGCGTTGACGCTGGGACTAGCGGGGGGGACCCAGATACGCAGTATTTT.

This clonotype turned up a few times. The chain recombines TRBV7-2 with TRBJ2-3; perhaps D is TRBD1 or TRBD2 (5 bases each). Germline CDR1 is SGHTA and CDR2 is FQGNSA. V gave up 4 bases and J gave up 3 bases, with 14 bases separating them. The CDR3 has 15 amino acids. The CDR3 loop is CASSSNFWGTDTQYF. The CDR3 nucleotides read TGTGCCAGCAGCTCGAATTTCTGGGGGACAGATACGCAGTATTTT. The complete variable domain, with remaining parts taken from reference TRBV7-2 and TRBJ2-3, reads GAGVSQSPSNKVTEKGKDVELRCDPISGHTALYWYRQSLGQGLEFLIYFQGNSAPDKSGLPSDRFSAERTGGSVSTLTIQRTQQEDSAVYLCASSSNFWGTDTQYFGPGTRLTVL.

This clonotype has only a few counts. This chain links TRBV4-1 with TRBJ2-2, with 11 positions matching TRBD2. V lost 5 bases and J lost 2; bases outside the gene matches: 7. The CDR3 has 17 residues. Germline V lookup: CDR1 MGHRA, CDR2 YSYEKL. CDR3 sequence (DNA): TGCGCCAGCAGCTTAGCCGGGACTAGCGGAAACACCGGGGAGCTGTTTTTT. Translated: CASSLAGTSGNTGELFF.

The rearrangement uses TRBV6-2 or TRBV6-3 and TRBJ2-5; 10 positions agree with TRBD2. The V gene end was trimmed by 4 bases and the J gene end by 9 bases; junction bases not matched to a gene: 14. The CDR3 length is 16 residues. The germline CDR1 and CDR2 sequences are MNHEY and SVGEGT. CDR3 sequence: CASSSPGLAPKRAQYF. The CDR3 region has the DNA TGTGCCAGCAGTTCCCCGGGACTAGCGCCCAAGAGGGCCCAGTACTTC.

This chain joins TRBV5-8 and TRBJ2-1; 7 bases align to TRBD1. Trimming removed 3 bases from V and 2 bases from J; junction bases left unmatched: 5. Per the germline V gene, CDR1 is SGHTS and CDR2 is YDEGEE. The length of the CDR3 is 15 residues. Written as DNA, the CDR3 is TGTGCCAGCAGCTCGCAGGGACAGCCCTACAATGAGCAGTTCTTC. Protein: CASSSQGQPYNEQFF.

The chain uses TRBV30 and TRBJ2-7; TRBD2 agrees at 12 bases. The CDR3 length is 18 residues. V was clipped by 0 bases and J by 4 bases; unmatched bases: 13. Germline assignment: CDR1 GTSNPN and CDR2 SVGIG (reference sequence). This CDR3 reads CAWSVPSHPTSGSYEQYF. The CDR3, as DNA: TGTGCCTGGAGTGTACCCTCACATCCGACTAGCGGGAGTTACGAGCAGTACTTC.

V and J are TRBV14 and TRBJ1-2; D remains unclear. The CDR3 runs to 13 residues. In germline, CDR1 is SGHDN, CDR2 FVKESK. Deletions cut 6 bases from V and 14 bases from J, with 22 bases between. The CDR3 DNA follows: TGTGCCAGCAGTTCCGGGCCTCTCTCACCTGGGACCTTC. Its translation is CASSSGPLSPGTF.

This chain connects TRBV10-3 to TRBJ2-3; TRBD1 might be the D (5 bases). Germline values: CDR1 ENHRY, CDR2 SYGVKD. The V gene lost 1 base and the J gene lost 2 bases, with 10 bases spanning the gap. This CDR3 comprises 15 residues. The DNA of the CDR3 is TGTGCCATCAGTGAGTGGCAGGGATTCACAGATACGCAGTATTTT. This translates into CAISEWQGFTDTQYF.

J is TRBJ2-3 and V is TRBV20-1, with 10 bases identical to TRBD1. The CDR3 contains 14 residues. The ends lost 7 bases at V and 0 bases at J; junction bases unmatched: 4. Germline V gives CDR1 DFQATT, CDR2 SNEGSKA (reference sequence). The CDR3, as DNA: TGCAGTGGGGACAGGGGACCTAGCACAGATACGCAGTATTTT. The encoded protein is CSGDRGPSTDTQYF.